Below, 30 T cell receptor beta chains from the same sample are listed, as sequenced in a study of T cell repertoires in cytomegalovirus infection. TCRdb recomputed calls from the reads with MiXCR, one row per CDR3 protein. In the table there are approximately 240,000 distinct CDR3 sequences, about 12% of which are singletons. The material sequenced was PBMCs. The receptors come from a human donor in good health (CMV status not recorded). Some clones in this sample may be carry-over from other donors' samples.

This clonotype was observed at least ten times. V and J are TRBV7-2 and TRBJ2-7; unclear D gene. CDR3 size: 13 residues. V lost 3 bases, J lost 3 bases, and 9 bases lay in between. The V gene's germline CDR1 is SGHTA and CDR2 FQGNSA. The CDR3 loop reads CASSFVSVYEQYF. CDR3 coding DNA: TGTGCCAGCAGCTTTGTTAGTGTCTACGAGCAGTACTTC.

This clonotype was picked up many times. The gene calls are TRBV7-3 and TRBJ2-6; D call uncertain. This CDR3 spans 17 amino acids. Germline V lookup: CDR1 SGHTA, CDR2 FQGTGA. V lost 1 base to trimming and J lost 4 bases, with 14 bases between them. CDR3 bases: TGTGCCAGCAGCTTAAATTCTGAGGTGTTAGGGGCCAACGTCCTGACTTTC. Its protein is CASSLNSEVLGANVLTF.

The chain employs TRBV19 and TRBJ2-7; weak D call: TRBD1 (5 bases). The germline V gene has CDR1 LNHDA and CDR2 SQIVND (reference sequence). This CDR3 has 15 residues. The V end lost 5 bases, the J end lost 0 bases, and 14 bases lay between the germline ends. CDR3 in DNA: TGTGCCAGTAGTGCTCCTTACAGGACCTCCTACGAGCAGTACTTC. This translates into CASSAPYRTSYEQYF.

This chain joins TRBV20-1 and TRBJ1-1, with 9 positions matching TRBD1. From germline, CDR1 is DFQATT and CDR2 SNEGSKA (reference sequence). This CDR3 comprises 15 residues. V was clipped by 0 bases and J by 5 bases; unmatched bases: 7. This chain's CDR3 is CSARDSGQGWTEAFF. Here the CDR3 DNA reads TGCAGTGCTAGAGACTCGGGACAGGGTTGGACTGAAGCTTTCTTT.

This chain uses TRBV28 with TRBJ2-1, with 10 bases lining up with TRBD2. Looked up from germline, CDR1 is MDHEN and CDR2 is SYDVKM. Unmatched junction bases numbered 6, after V lost 8 bases and J lost 8 bases. This CDR3 is 13 amino acids long. The CDR3 DNA reads TGTGCCAGCCAGTCCGGGACTAGCGATGAGCAGTTCTTC. Translation: CASQSGTSDEQFF. Filled out from reference TRBV28 and TRBJ2-1, the complete variable domain reads DVKVTQSSRYLVKRTGEKVFLECVQDMDHENMFWYRQDPGLGLRLIYFSYDVKMKEKGDIPEGYSVSREKKERFSLILESASTNQTSMYLCASQSGTSDEQFFGPGTRLTVL.

This rearrangement joins TRBV29-1 to TRBJ2-5, with D perhaps assigned TRBD1 or TRBD2 (5 bases each). Germline V gene data show CDR1 as SQVTM and CDR2 as ANQGSEA. The CDR3 runs 13 residues. V was clipped by 0 bases and J by 5 bases, with 10 bases between them. Here the CDR3 DNA reads TGCAGCGTTGAAGAAATCGGGGCGGAGACCCAGTACTTC. This encodes CSVEEIGAETQYF.

The CDR3 sequence: CASSLVVGADYTDTQYF. In DNA form, the CDR3 reads TGTGCCAGCAGCTTAGTAGTGGGGGCGGATTACACAGATACGCAGTATTTT. V usage is TRBV11-3 and J usage is TRBJ2-3; perhaps TRBD1 as D (6 bases). V was shortened by 1 base and J by 2 bases, with 16 bases between the two germline ends. The CDR3 is made up of 17 amino acids. Germline V gene sequence: CDR1 SGHNT, CDR2 YENEEA.

The rearrangement uses TRBV7-3 and TRBJ2-3; D is perhaps TRBD1 or TRBD2 (5 bases each). V was cut by 5 bases and J by 4 bases, with 19 bases left in between. From germline, CDR1 is SGHTA and CDR2 FQGTGA. The CDR3 has 16 amino acids. This chain's CDR3 is CASSPIGDLGADTQYF. Here the CDR3 DNA reads TGTGCCAGCAGCCCCATCGGCGACCTGGGGGCAGATACGCAGTATTTT.

With respect to this clonotype: With a much larger clone just one base away, this may be a read error. The CDR3 spells CVSRGGTSSTVQYF. CDR3 DNA: TGTGTCAGCAGGGGGGGGACTAGCTCTACCGTGCAGTACTTC. The chain couples TRBV7-2 to TRBJ2-7, with 9 nucleotides matching TRBD2. Germline lookup yields CDR1 SGHTA and CDR2 FQGNSA. The CDR3 consists of 14 residues.

The chain uses TRBV7-8 and TRBJ2-5; D is unclear. This CDR3 has 13 amino acids. The germline V gene encodes CDR1 SGHVS and CDR2 FQNEAQ. V shed 1 base and J shed 5 bases, with 8 bases lying between them. The DNA of the CDR3 is TGTGCCAGCAGCTTAGGCACCGACGAGACCCAGTACTTC. Amino acids: CASSLGTDETQYF.

This clonotype was observed at least ten times. V gene TRBV7-2 combines with J gene TRBJ2-1; D may match TRBD1 or TRBD2 (5 bases each). Deletions cut 4 bases from V and 5 bases from J, with 21 bases between. The CDR3 covers 17 residues. Germline V CDR1 and CDR2: SGHTA, FQGNSA. As DNA, the CDR3 is TGTGCCAGCAGCTCACGACGTAGAGGGGAAGGGAACAATGAGCAGTTCTTC. It is translated as CASSSRRRGEGNNEQFF.

This clonotype has a handful of counts. The gene calls are TRBV18 and TRBJ1-1; 10 bases fit TRBD1. Germline V gene data show CDR1 as KGHSH and CDR2 as LQKENI. CDR3 length: 16 amino acids. Unmatched junction bases numbered 7, after V lost 3 bases and J lost 3 bases. DNA of the CDR3: TGTGCCAGCTCACCCAAGACAGGGGGCCTGTACACTGAAGCTTTCTTT. It encodes CASSPKTGGLYTEAFF.

This clonotype was detected ten times or more. One end of the junction does not line up with germline, which may come from a read error. V usage is TRBV7-2 and J usage is TRBJ2-4; 10 bases align to TRBD2. Germline V lookup: CDR1 SGHTA, CDR2 FQGNSA. The CDR3 sequence is 13 residues long. The DNA for the CDR3 is TGTGCCAGCAGCTTAGACCCACTAGCGGGATGGGACTTC. Translating gives CASSLDPLAGWDF.

Ten or more counts support this clonotype. The rearrangement uses TRBV7-2 and TRBJ1-5; D gene ambiguous. Trimming removed 2 bases at V and 7 bases at J, with 6 bases between. CDR3 length equals 12 residues. Germline CDR1 is SGHTA and CDR2 is FQGNSA. CDR3 residues: CASSLRGQPQHF. CDR3 nucleotides: TGTGCCAGCAGCTTACGAGGCCAGCCCCAGCATTTT.

CDR3 coding DNA: TGTGCCAGTAACCCCCTGGGCCCCCGGACTGAAGCTTTCTTT. It encodes CASNPLGPRTEAFF. The chain couples TRBV19 to TRBJ1-1; D is unclear. In germline, CDR1 is LNHDA, CDR2 SQIVND (reference sequence). The CDR3 totals 14 residues. Between the trimmed V and J ends, which lost 7 bases and 5 bases, there was a span of 17 bases.

This clonotype was detected only a few times. The chain employs TRBV29-1 and TRBJ2-4, with D perhaps TRBD2 (6 bases). The CDR3 runs to 12 residues. In germline, CDR1 is SQVTM, CDR2 ANQGSEA. Trimming shortened V by 4 bases and J by 6 bases, and 10 bases separated the two germline ends. The CDR3 sequence: CSVGDGGNIQYF. DNA of the CDR3: TGCAGCGTTGGCGACGGGGGAAACATTCAGTACTTC.

This clonotype was seen at least ten times. The chain joins TRBV7-6 to TRBJ2-1, with 10 bases matching TRBD2. Per germline, CDR1 SGHVS and CDR2 FNYEAQ. V was clipped by 5 bases and J by 5 bases; unmatched bases: 6. The CDR3 consists of 15 residues. The CDR3 nucleotides read TGTGCCAGCAGCCCTAGCGGGAGAGAAGACAATGAGCAGTTCTTC. Amino acid sequence: CASSPSGREDNEQFF.

In nucleotides, the CDR3 is TGTGCCAGCTGCCCGCGGGACCGCTCTGGAAACACCATATATTTT. Protein product: CASCPRDRSGNTIYF. J is TRBJ1-3 and V is TRBV6-6; weak D call: TRBD1 (5 bases). Trimming stripped 8 bases from V and 0 bases from J, with 14 bases between. Germline CDR1 MNHNY, CDR2 SVGAGI (reference sequence). The CDR3 loop spans 15 amino acids.

This clonotype appeared many times. The chain uses TRBV6-2 or TRBV6-3 and TRBJ2-1; TRBD2 might be the D (7 bases). Germline CDR1 and CDR2: MNHEY and SVGEGT. The CDR3 sequence is 15 residues long. The V gene lost 6 bases and the J gene lost 7 bases, with 19 bases spanning the gap. The CDR3 sequence is CASRTAGARLNEQFF. For the CDR3, the DNA is TGTGCCAGCAGGACCGCGGGGGCCCGTTTAAATGAGCAGTTCTTC.

This clonotype turned up a few times. The rearrangement uses TRBV7-2 and TRBJ2-5; possibly TRBD2 for D (6 bases). V was trimmed by 0 bases and J by 5 bases, leaving 13 bases between them. CDR3 size: 15 residues. Per the germline V gene, CDR1 is SGHTA and CDR2 is FQGNSA. CDR3 in DNA: TGTGCCAGCAGCTTAGCGTACGGGAGTGGGGAGACCCAGTACTTC. It translates to CASSLAYGSGETQYF.

The rearrangement links TRBV27 to TRBJ1-1; 10 bases fit TRBD1. The CDR3 totals 16 residues. CDR1 is MNHEY, CDR2 SMNVEV, per germline (reference sequence). The junction had 5 bases not matched to a gene; V was cut back by 3 bases and J by 1 base. This chain's CDR3 is CASSLYRQGANTEAFF. The CDR3 region has the DNA TGTGCCAGCAGTTTGTACAGACAGGGGGCGAACACTGAAGCTTTCTTT.

The gene calls are TRBV10-3 and TRBJ2-1; 13 bases align to TRBD2. The CDR3 runs 17 residues. Trimming removed 9 bases from V and 1 base from J; junction bases left unmatched: 9. Germline CDR1 reads ENHRY; CDR2 reads SYGVKD. The CDR3 region is CAIANPTSGRSYNEQFF. The DNA of the CDR3 is TGTGCCATAGCCAACCCGACTAGCGGGAGGTCCTACAATGAGCAGTTCTTC.

In this sample, this clonotype turned up many times. V gene TRBV28 combines with J gene TRBJ1-2; no clear D gene. The CDR3 extends over 14 amino acids. The germline V gene has CDR1 MDHEN and CDR2 SYDVKM. The germline V and J ends were trimmed by 5 bases and 8 bases, with 18 bases remaining between them. The CDR3 coding sequence is TGTGCCAGCAGTCCGGGCCCCCCATCGGGAGGCTACACCTTC. As protein: CASSPGPPSGGYTF.

The chain employs TRBV5-1 and TRBJ2-7; a weak D match, TRBD2 (6 bases). V was shortened by 2 bases and J by 2 bases, with 11 bases between the two germline ends. This CDR3 spans 14 amino acids. Per the germline V gene, CDR1 is SGHRS and CDR2 is YFSETQ. The CDR3 DNA follows: TGCGCCAGCAGCTTCGGGACTCATCCCTACGAGCAGTACTTC. Translation gives CASSFGTHPYEQYF.

This clonotype has ten or more counts. The chain is built from TRBV7-2 and TRBJ1-2, with D perhaps matching TRBD1 (5 bases). The germline CDR1 and CDR2 sequences are SGHTA and FQGNSA. CDR3 size: 14 residues. Trimming removed 3 bases from V and 7 bases from J, with 15 bases in between. CDR3 loop: CASSFATVRAGYTF. CDR3 coding DNA: TGTGCCAGCAGCTTCGCGACAGTCCGGGCTGGCTACACCTTC.

The chain links TRBV4-3 to TRBJ2-5; D is undetermined. The CDR3 spans 12 residues. CDR1 and CDR2 from the germline V gene are LGHNA and YSLEER. V was pared by 0 bases and J by 7 bases, with 6 bases between. This CDR3 reads CASSQDSGTQYF. CDR3 sequence (DNA): TGCGCCAGCAGCCAAGATTCTGGGACCCAGTACTTC.

Ten or more counts support this clonotype. The chain links TRBV7-2 to TRBJ1-1; no reliable D call. The CDR3 sequence is 13 residues long. Germline CDR1 and CDR2: SGHTA and FQGNSA. The V end was cut by 0 bases, the J end by 5 bases, with 7 bases between. The CDR3 reads CASSLAEGTEAFF. The CDR3, as DNA: TGTGCCAGCAGCTTAGCGGAGGGAACTGAAGCTTTCTTT.

The sample holds a few counts of this clonotype. V gene TRBV28 combines with J gene TRBJ1-1; D not resolved. V was clipped by 3 bases and J by 4 bases, with 12 bases between them. The germline gives CDR1 MDHEN, CDR2 SYDVKM. The CDR3 loop spans 14 amino acids. In DNA, the CDR3 is TGTGCCAGCAGTTTTCTCGGGCGATCCACTGAAGCTTTCTTT. Its protein product is CASSFLGRSTEAFF.

This clonotype appeared a few times. J is TRBJ2-2 and V is TRBV6-1, with TRBD2 matching 7 bases. Trimming removed 7 bases from V and 9 bases from J; junction bases left unmatched: 8. The germline CDR1 and CDR2 sequences are MNHNS and SASEGT. This CDR3 comprises 13 residues. The CDR3 DNA reads TGTGCCAGCACCCCTAGCGGAGTTTGGGAGCTGTTTTTT. It is translated as CASTPSGVWELFF.

V usage is TRBV5-1 and J usage is TRBJ2-7; a possible D gene is TRBD1 (5 bases). The V end was cut by 4 bases, the J end by 7 bases, with 15 bases between. Germline V CDR1 and CDR2: SGHRS, YFSETQ. The CDR3 sequence is 13 residues long. This CDR3 reads CASSQTVPQEQYF. The DNA of the CDR3 is TGCGCCAGCAGCCAGACAGTGCCTCAGGAGCAGTACTTC. The full variable domain, completed using reference TRBV5-1 and TRBJ2-7, is KAGVTQTPRYLIKTRGQQVTLSCSPISGHRSVSWYQQTPGQGLQFLFEYFSETQRNKGNFPGRFSGRQFSNSRSEMNVSTLELGDSALYLCASSQTVPQEQYFGPGTRLTVT.